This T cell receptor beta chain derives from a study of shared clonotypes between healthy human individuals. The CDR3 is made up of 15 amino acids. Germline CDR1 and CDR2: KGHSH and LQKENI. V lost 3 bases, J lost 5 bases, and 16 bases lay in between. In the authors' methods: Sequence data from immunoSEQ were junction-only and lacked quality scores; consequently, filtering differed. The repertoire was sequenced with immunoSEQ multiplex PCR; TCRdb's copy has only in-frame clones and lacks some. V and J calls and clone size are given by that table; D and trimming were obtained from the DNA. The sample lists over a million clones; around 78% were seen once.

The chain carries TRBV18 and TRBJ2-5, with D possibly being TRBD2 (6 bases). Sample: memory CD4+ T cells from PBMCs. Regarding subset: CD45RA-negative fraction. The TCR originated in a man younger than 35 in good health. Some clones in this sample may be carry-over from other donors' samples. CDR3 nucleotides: TGTGCCAGCTCACCTCCCCCCGGGGGAGGCGAGACCCAGTACTTC. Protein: CASSPPPGGGETQYF. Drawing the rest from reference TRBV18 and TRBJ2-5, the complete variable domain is NAGVMQNPRHLVRRRGQEARLRCSPMKGHSHVYWYRQLPEEGLKFMVYLQKENIIDESGMPKERFSAEFPKEGPSILRIQQVVRGDSAAYFCASSPPPGGGETQYFGPGTRLLVL.